This T cell receptor beta chain stems from a study of blood T cell repertoires in COVID-19. Study-level background: Spain, Italy and the United States supplied samples that represented acute and convalescent COVID-19.

V lost 4 bases and J 0 bases, leaving 14 bases between the germline ends. There are 15 residues in the CDR3. Per the germline V gene, CDR1 is SQVTM and CDR2 is ANQGSEA. The age range of participants was about 18 to 89 years, with residence in about two dozen US areas. Cohorts were assigned according to the clinical history that participants reported. Repertoires were generated with immunoSEQ multiplex PCR, while TCRdb's copy carries only in-frame clones and drops some. There are under 400,000 clones in the sample; about 90% occur only once, and just over 1% lies in the top ten. The specimen was PBMCs or T cells enriched from blood (not recorded which). The rearrangement links TRBV29-1 to TRBJ2-3, with a possible D match to TRBD2 (5 bases). This clonotype originated in a woman aged 25 to 39 who had been exposed to COVID-19. The DNA for the CDR3 is TGCAGCGTTGGGGTTGGGAGCGGTAGCACAGATACGCAGTATTTT. Translation: CSVGVGSGSTDTQYF.